A selection of T cell receptor beta chains follows, all from one sample in a study of cytomegalovirus exposure and HLA in healthy donors. Sequenced by immunoSEQ multiplex PCR; TCRdb stores in-frame clones only, minus some. The table shows about 100,000 clones, with more than 75% occurring only once. Sequenced material: PBMCs. The receptors were sampled from a woman between 45 and 65 years old in good health and CMV-seropositive. The CDR3 runs from the conserved cysteine through the conserved F or W. The D gene is left open where the match is weak.

j_call v_call d_call cdr3_aa
TRBJ2-7 TRBV7-8 TRBD2 CASSSGTSGRGVQYF
TRBJ1-2 TRBV7-9 NA CASSYHSAGNGYTF
TRBJ2-7 TRBV20-1 NA CSASSGEQYF
TRBJ2-7 TRBV6-5 NA CASSYFGWDEQYF
TRBJ1-1 TRBV4-2 NA CASSQDPARVALNTEAFF
NA TRBV6-6 NA CASSRPGRRSYEQYF
TRBJ2-1 TRBV11-3 TRBD2 CASSSIGLAGEYEQFF
TRBJ2-2 TRBV11-2 NA CASSFTLSAVPNTGELFF
TRBJ1-5 TRBV7-9 TRBD1 CSSSLGGTENQPQHF
TRBJ2-5 TRBV2 TRBD1 CASSTPIKGAAETQYF
TRBJ1-2 TRBV7-2 NA CASSLQATNYGYTF
TRBJ2-7 TRBV5-5 TRBD1 CASSRGQGIYF
TRBJ1-1 TRBV18 NA CASSPPGEAFF
TRBJ2-7 TRBV30 NA CAWSVAYEQYF
TRBJ1-5 TRBV6-1 TRBD1 CASRDRVLYQPQHF
TRBJ2-2 TRBV7-9 NA CSSSQTGVGENTGELFF
TRBJ2-7 TRBV2 TRBD1 CAGRGRSSYEQYF
TRBJ1-4 TRBV4-1 NA CASSQDRRKTATNEKLFF
TRBJ1-4 TRBV2 NA CASSPGAGKLFF
TRBJ2-7 TRBV11-2 NA CASRWTFSYEQYF
TRBJ1-1 TRBV2 NA CASSAWTVDNTEAFF
TRBJ1-1 TRBV27 NA CASSRVNTEAFF
TRBJ1-1 TRBV5-1 TRBD1 CASSSTGRRNTEAFF
TRBJ1-5 TRBV9 NA CASSEAPGSNQPQHF
TRBJ2-2 TRBV2 NA CASRYTRNTGELFF
TRBJ1-6 TRBV5-1 NA CASSSGQRRSPLHF
TRBJ1-5 TRBV7-8 TRBD1 CASSRTGGVGNQPQHF
TRBJ1-2 TRBV6-1 TRBD1 CASSVKWTGAGYTF
TRBJ1-4 TRBV5-8 TRBD1 CASSYGQGAPNEKLFF
TRBJ1-1 TRBV5-1 NA CASSSTSGGLKAFF
TRBJ1-2 TRBV10-3 TRBD1 CAVDAGGYGYTF
TRBJ2-3 TRBV6-5 NA CASSYSRGTSTDTQYF
TRBJ1-1 TRBV2 TRBD1 CASSDGFMTGNTWAFF
TRBJ2-1 TRBV7-8 TRBD2 CASSRRLADNEQFF
TRBJ1-1 TRBV25-1 NA CASNRDMNTEAFF
TRBJ2-5 TRBV4-1 TRBD1 CASSHSTGVQETQYF
TRBJ2-6 TRBV4-1 NA CASSLRNRVSSGANVLTF
TRBJ1-5 TRBV27 NA CASSLIPGTVNQPQHF
TRBJ2-1 TRBV5-1 TRBD1 CASSPGQGHSYNEQFF
TRBJ1-5 TRBV6-5 TRBD1 CASSLTGGWNQPQHF
TRBJ2-7 TRBV4-1 TRBD2 CASSPGLAGAYEQYF
TRBJ2-7 TRBV30 NA CAWSVFDSGHYEQYF
TRBJ2-6 TRBV19 NA CASSPAGQSYSGANVLTF
TRBJ2-3 TRBV7-9 TRBD2 CASSSGTSEADTQYF
TRBJ2-1 TRBV7-8 NA CASTHLAPAYNEQFF
TRBJ2-7 TRBV4-2 NA CASSQVGAVAYEQYF
TRBJ2-3 TRBV7-9 TRBD2 CASSWEGLVRADTQYF
TRBJ1-4 TRBV5-4 NA CASSLDWGQDEKLFF
TRBJ2-1 TRBV9 NA CASSVDGGPPNEQFF
TRBJ2-7 TRBV5-1 NA CASSLVSSGIYEQYF
TRBJ2-7 TRBV6-6 TRBD1 CASSYSRGQYEQYF
TRBJ1-1 TRBV11-1 NA CASRGGGTEAFF
TRBJ2-3 TRBV7-3 NA CASSSSGSSTDTQYF
TRBJ1-5 TRBV19 TRBD1 CASSISGQGVQPQHF
TRBJ1-1 TRBV12-2 NA CASRLAARFEAFF
TRBJ2-3 TRBV11-2 TRBD2 CASSLMGSGRDTQYF
TRBJ1-6 TRBV27 NA CASSAGLVRALHF